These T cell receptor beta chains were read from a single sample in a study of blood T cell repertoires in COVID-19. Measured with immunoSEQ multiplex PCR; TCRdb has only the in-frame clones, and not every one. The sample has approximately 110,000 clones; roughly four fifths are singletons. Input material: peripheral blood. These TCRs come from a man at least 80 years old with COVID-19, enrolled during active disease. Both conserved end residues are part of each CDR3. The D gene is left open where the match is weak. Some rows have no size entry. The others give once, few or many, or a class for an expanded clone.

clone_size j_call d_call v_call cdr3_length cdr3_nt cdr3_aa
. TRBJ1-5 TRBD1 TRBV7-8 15 TGTGCCAGCAGTTTAGGTCAGGGGGTCAATCAGCCCCAGCATTTT CASSLGQGVNQPQHF
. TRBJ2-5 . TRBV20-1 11 TGCAGTGCTACGGCCAGGGAGACCCAGTACTTC CSATARETQYF
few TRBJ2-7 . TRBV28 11 TGTGCTTGGGGGGACCCCTACGAGCAGTACTTC CAWGDPYEQYF
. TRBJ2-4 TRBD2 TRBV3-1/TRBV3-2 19 TGTGCCAGCAGCCAAATGGGGACTAGCGGGAGTGTGGCCAAAAACATTCAGTACTTC CASSQMGTSGSVAKNIQYF
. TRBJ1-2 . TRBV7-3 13 TGTGCCAGCAGCTTCGCCCCTACTTATGGCTACACCTTC CASSFAPTYGYTF
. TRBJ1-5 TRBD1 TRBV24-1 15 TGTGCCACCAGTGACAATGACAGGGGTGATCAGCCCCAGCATTTT CATSDNDRGDQPQHF
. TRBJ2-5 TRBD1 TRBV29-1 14 TGCAGCGTCAACGACAGGGGTACCCAAGAGACCCAGTACTTC CSVNDRGTQETQYF
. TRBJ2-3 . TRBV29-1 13 TGCAGCGTTGAAGATCAGGGCGGATATACGCAGTATTTT CSVEDQGGYTQYF
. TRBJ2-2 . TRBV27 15 TGTGCCAGCAGTTCCAGACACCCGAACACCGGGGAGCTGTTTTTT CASSSRHPNTGELFF
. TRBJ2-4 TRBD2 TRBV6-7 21 TGTGCCAGCAGTTACTCGAGAAAACGGACTAGCGGAACCCTAGCCAAAAACATTCAGTACTTC CASSYSRKRTSGTLAKNIQYF
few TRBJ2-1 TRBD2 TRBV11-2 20 TGTGCCAGCAGCTTAGATACGGGACTAGCGGTCCCTTACCGTTACAATGAGCAGTTCTTC CASSLDTGLAVPYRYNEQFF
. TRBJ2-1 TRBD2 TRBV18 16 TGTGCCAGCTCACCACCTAGCGGGAGTGGTTACAATGAGCAGTTCTTC CASSPPSGSGYNEQFF
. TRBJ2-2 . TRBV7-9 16 TGTGCCAGCAGCCCCCGGGACTTTTCGAACACCGGGGAGCTGTTTTTT CASSPRDFSNTGELFF
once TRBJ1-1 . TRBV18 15 TGTGCCAGCTCACCGTGGGGGGGCATGGACACTGAAGCTTTCTTT CASSPWGGMDTEAFF
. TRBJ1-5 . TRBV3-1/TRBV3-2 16 TGTGCCAGCAGCCAAGATGGGGGGTATAGCAATCAGCCCCAGCATTTT CASSQDGGYSNQPQHF
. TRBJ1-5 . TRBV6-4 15 TGTGCCAGCAGACCCTCTGGACAGAGCAATCAGCCCCAGCATTTT CASRPSGQSNQPQHF
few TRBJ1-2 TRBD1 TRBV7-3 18 TGTGCCAGCAGCTTAACCCGGGACAGTGCCCTTACTAACTATGGCTACACCTTC CASSLTRDSALTNYGYTF
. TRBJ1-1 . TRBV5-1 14 TGCGCCAGCAGCTTGACAGTCGCGAACACTGAAGCTTTCTTT CASSLTVANTEAFF
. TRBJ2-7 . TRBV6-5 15 TGTGCCAGCAGTCCTCCGGGACTGCGAAGGAACGAGCAGTACTTC CASSPPGLRRNEQYF
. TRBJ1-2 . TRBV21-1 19 TGTGCCAGCAGCCTACCGGGACAGGGGGGGATAGGGGATAACTATGGCTACACCTTC CASSLPGQGGIGDNYGYTF
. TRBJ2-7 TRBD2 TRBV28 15 TGTGCCAGCAGTTCCACCGGGACTAGCAACTACGAGCAGTACTTC CASSSTGTSNYEQYF
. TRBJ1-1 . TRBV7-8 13 TGTGCCAGCAGCTTATACAGGAACACTGAAGCTTTCTTT CASSLYRNTEAFF
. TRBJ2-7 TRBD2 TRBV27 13 TGTGCCAGTATTGCTAGCGGGAGCTACGAGCAGTACTTC CASIASGSYEQYF
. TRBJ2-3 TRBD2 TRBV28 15 TGTGCCAGCAGTCCACTAGCGGGAGAAGCAGATACGCAGTATTTT CASSPLAGEADTQYF
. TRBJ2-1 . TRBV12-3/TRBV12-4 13 TGTGCCAGCATTCCACATAACTACAATGAGCAGTTCTTC CASIPHNYNEQFF
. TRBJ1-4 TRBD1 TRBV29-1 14 TGCAGCGCACTCACAGGGGTCGATAGTGAAAAACTGTTTTTT CSALTGVDSEKLFF
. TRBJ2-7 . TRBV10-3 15 TGTGCCATCAGTGAGTCGTGGGGACACTCATACGAGCAGTACTTC CAISESWGHSYEQYF
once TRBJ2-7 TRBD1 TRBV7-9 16 TGTGCCAGCAGCACCATTGGACAGGGGGGAACCTACGAGCAGTACTTC CASSTIGQGGTYEQYF
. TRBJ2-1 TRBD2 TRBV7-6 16 TGTGCCAGCAGCTTAGGGGGACTAGCCCTTAAAAGGGAGCAGTTCTTC CASSLGGLALKREQFF
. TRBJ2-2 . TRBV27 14 TGTGCCAGCAGTTTCACAGGGACCCCCGGGGAGCTGTTTTTT CASSFTGTPGELFF
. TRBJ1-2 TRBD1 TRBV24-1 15 TGTGCCACCAGTGAGCCCGGGACAGGGGAAAACGGCTACACCTTC CATSEPGTGENGYTF
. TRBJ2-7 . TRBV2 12 TGTGCCAGCTTAGTGGGGGGCTACGAGCAGTACTTC CASLVGGYEQYF
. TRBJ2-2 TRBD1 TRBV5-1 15 TGCGCCAGCAGCTTGAAGGCGGGACAGGTCGGGGAGCTGTTTTTT CASSLKAGQVGELFF
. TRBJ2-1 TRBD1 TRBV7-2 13 TGTGCCAGCAGCTTAAACAGGGGACATGAGCAGTTCTTC CASSLNRGHEQFF
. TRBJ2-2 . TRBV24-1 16 TGTGCCACCAGTGACCCCGGGAGAGGGAGAATCGGGGAGCTGTTTTTT CATSDPGRGRIGELFF
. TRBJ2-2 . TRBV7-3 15 TGTGCCAGCCGCAGGACCTCTACGGGAACCGGGGAGCTGTTTTTT CASRRTSTGTGELFF
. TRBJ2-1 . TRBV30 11 TGTGCCTCTACCGCGGGAATCGGACAGTTCTTC CASTAGIGQFF
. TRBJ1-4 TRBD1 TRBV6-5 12 TGTGCCAGCAGCCCCGGGACAGGGAGACTGTTTTTT CASSPGTGRLFF
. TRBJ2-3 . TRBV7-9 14 TGTGCCAGCAGCTTAAGTGGGGCTACAGATACGCAGTATTTT CASSLSGATDTQYF
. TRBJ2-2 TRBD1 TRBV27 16 TGTGCCAGCCCCCTCATGGGACAGAGGAACACCGGGGAGCTGTTTTTT CASPLMGQRNTGELFF
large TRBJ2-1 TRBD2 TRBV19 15 TGTGCCAGTAGTAGGACTAGCGGGAGTTTCGATGAGCAGTTCTTC CASSRTSGSFDEQFF
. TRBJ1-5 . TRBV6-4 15 TGTGCCAGCATCTTGGGGGGGAATAGCAATCAGCCCCAGCATTTT CASILGGNSNQPQHF
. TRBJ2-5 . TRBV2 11 TGTGCCACCATGTACCAAGAGACCCAGTACTTC CATMYQETQYF
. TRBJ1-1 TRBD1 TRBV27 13 TGTGCCAGCAGAATGACAGGGTGGCCAGAAGCTTTCTTT CASRMTGWPEAFF
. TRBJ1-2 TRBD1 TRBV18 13 TGTGCCAGCTCAGCCCCGCAGGGGGCAGGCTACACCTTC CASSAPQGAGYTF
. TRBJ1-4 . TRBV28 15 TGTGCCAGCAGTGGTTGGGAGGGGCTTAATGAAAAACTGTTTTTT CASSGWEGLNEKLFF
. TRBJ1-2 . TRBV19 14 TGTGCCAGTAGTATCTCGGGACATAACTATGGCTACACCTTC CASSISGHNYGYTF
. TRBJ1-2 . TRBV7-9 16 TGTGCCAGCAGCCATCAACAGGGTACAGGAAACTATGGCTACACCTTC CASSHQQGTGNYGYTF